The clone carrying this T cell receptor beta chain was observed once. TCRdb's copy holds only in-frame clones and misses some; the assay was immunoSEQ multiplex PCR. The table has about 83,000 clones, around 84% seen once; the top ten hold roughly 1.9%. These data originate in a study of OX40 agonist ivuxolimab in advanced cancers. Deletions cut 1 base from V and 6 bases from J, with 13 bases between. Germline-derived CDR1 and CDR2 are SGHNT and YYREEE (reference sequence). CDR3 length: 14 amino acids. V is TRBV5-4 and J is TRBJ1-1; no reliable D call. The sequence came from an adult with an advanced solid tumor such as melanoma, head and neck, liver or kidney cancer. The source material was CD4+ or CD8+ T cells sorted from blood, sampled in a trial of the OX40 agonist ivuxolimab. Here the CDR3 DNA reads TGTGCCAGCAGCTTGAGTCCTCGAGAATCTGAAGCTTTCTTT. Translation gives CASSLSPRESEAFF.